A single sample gave rise to the 24 T cell receptor beta chains below, sequenced in a study of blood T cell repertoires in COVID-19. Profiled with immunoSEQ multiplex PCR; TCRdb holds only in-frame clones, not every one. The sample contains 100,000 to 150,000 clones, 81% of which appear only once. Input material: peripheral blood. These receptors came from a woman aged 45-60 years with acute or convalescent COVID-19.

This chain links TRBV9 with TRBJ1-3, with D perhaps TRBD1 (5 bases). The length of the CDR3 is 14 residues. Germline V lookup: CDR1 SGDLS, CDR2 YYNGEE. The V and J ends lost 3 bases and 6 bases respectively, with 13 bases between them. The CDR3 nucleotides read TGTGCCAGCAGCGGCGGGGGATCAGTAAACACCATATATTTT. This gives the protein CASSGGGSVNTIYF.

The chain links TRBV10-3 to TRBJ2-1, with 7 bases fitting TRBD2. V shed 0 bases, J shed 3 bases, and the junction held 5 bases outside the gene matches. CDR3 length equals 16 residues. Germline V gene data show CDR1 as ENHRY and CDR2 as SYGVKD. In nucleotides, the CDR3 is TGTGCCATCAGTGAGTCGACCCAGCGGGGCTACAATGAGCAGTTCTTC. This gives the protein CAISESTQRGYNEQFF.

The chain joins TRBV11-2 to TRBJ2-2; 10 bases agree with TRBD2. Trimming cost V 7 bases and J 1 base; bases outside gene matches: 9. CDR3 length: 17 residues. Germline CDR1 and CDR2: SGHAT and FQNNGV. The CDR3 is CASIRGGLAENTGELFF. The DNA of the CDR3 is TGTGCCAGCATCAGGGGAGGACTAGCGGAGAACACCGGGGAGCTGTTTTTT.

The V and J genes are TRBV6-5 and TRBJ2-5; 10 bases map to TRBD1. Unmatched junction bases numbered 7, after V lost 8 bases and J lost 4 bases. Looked up from germline, CDR1 is MNHEY and CDR2 is SVGAGI. The CDR3 extends over 14 amino acids. DNA of the CDR3: TGTGCCAGCCAGGACAGGGGGAGGCCAGAGACCCAGTACTTC. Residues: CASQDRGRPETQYF.

V and J are TRBV4-1 and TRBJ1-6; perhaps TRBD1 as D (6 bases). The CDR3 has 18 residues. Trimming pared 1 base from V and 8 bases from J, leaving 21 bases between. Germline V gene sequence: CDR1 MGHRA, CDR2 YSYEKL. The CDR3 DNA is TGCGCCAGCAGCCAAGGCCTGCCCGGGGGGCGCAGTGATTCACCCCTCCACTTT. Its protein product is CASSQGLPGGRSDSPLHF.

The V call is TRBV28, the J call TRBJ1-6; TRBD1 aligns across 7 bases. V dropped 4 bases and J dropped 7; count of bases not matched to a gene: 7. Germline lookup yields CDR1 MDHEN and CDR2 SYDVKM. The CDR3 is made up of 15 amino acids. The CDR3 coding sequence is TGTGCCAGCAGTTGGCGGGACAGCCTCAATTCACCCCTCCACTTT. Translating gives CASSWRDSLNSPLHF.

J is TRBJ2-1 and V is TRBV7-6; 7 bases fit TRBD2. J lost 7 bases, V lost 2 bases, and 5 bases had no gene match. The CDR3 consists of 14 residues. Germline V gene lookup returns CDR1 SGHVS and CDR2 FNYEAQ. The CDR3 loop reads CASSLSGTTNEQFF. DNA of the CDR3: TGTGCCAGCAGCTTATCGGGGACTACAAATGAGCAGTTCTTC.

This clone came up once. The V and J genes are TRBV6-5 and TRBJ1-1, with D maybe TRBD1 (6 bases). V lost 2 bases and J 6 bases, leaving 13 bases between the germline ends. This CDR3 contains 14 residues. Germline V CDR1 and CDR2: MNHEY, SVGAGI. This chain's CDR3 is CASSYRTGYSEAFF. The CDR3 DNA follows: TGTGCCAGCAGTTACCGAACAGGGTATTCTGAAGCTTTCTTT.

This chain uses TRBV10-3 with TRBJ1-1; 9 nucleotides align to TRBD1. The CDR3 has 15 amino acids. Germline values: CDR1 ENHRY, CDR2 SYGVKD. Trimming cost V 3 bases and J 1 base; bases outside gene matches: 3. Here the CDR3 reads CAISDLGQGNTEAFF. Written as DNA, the CDR3 is TGTGCCATCAGTGACCTGGGACAGGGGAACACTGAAGCTTTCTTT.

This chain joins TRBV7-9 and TRBJ1-1; D uncertain. Trimming removed 1 base at V and 11 bases at J, with 14 bases between. The CDR3 consists of 13 residues. The germline CDR1 and CDR2 sequences are SEHNR and FQNEAQ (reference sequence). CDR3 loop: CASSLVGVDWAFF. The CDR3 nucleotides are TGTGCCAGCAGCTTAGTCGGGGTTGACTGGGCTTTCTTT.

The chain joins TRBV3-1 (or the pseudogene TRBV3-2) to TRBJ2-5; possible D gene TRBD2, 6 bases. CDR3 size: 14 residues. Trimming shortened V by 3 bases and J by 5 bases, and 13 bases separated the two germline ends. CDR1 is LGHDT, CDR2 YNNKEL, per germline (reference sequence). In DNA form, the CDR3 reads TGTGCCAGCAGCCAGCAACTAGCTTATGAGACCCAGTACTTC. Its protein is CASSQQLAYETQYF.

The genes are TRBV11-3 and TRBJ2-1; 13 nucleotides line up with TRBD2. CDR3 length: 18 amino acids. CDR1 is SGHNT and CDR2 is YENEEA in the germline V gene. The V segment lost 1 base and the J segment 4 bases; nucleotides outside the gene matches: 7. The CDR3, as DNA: TGTGCCAGCAGCTTAGGTACTAGCGGGAGGGCCGGGTACAATGAGCAGTTCTTC. Its translation: CASSLGTSGRAGYNEQFF.

The chain is built from TRBV5-8 and TRBJ1-2; 11 nucleotides align to TRBD1. Germline V gene lookup returns CDR1 SGHTS and CDR2 YDEGEE. The CDR3 has 15 amino acids. After removal of 5 bases from V and 5 bases from J, the junction contained 8 bases not matched to a gene. The CDR3 is CASRGQGVSGYGYTF. The DNA for the CDR3 is TGTGCCAGCAGGGGACAGGGGGTTTCGGGGTATGGCTACACCTTC.

This clone was seen a few times. The chain carries TRBV19 and TRBJ1-1, with a possible D match to TRBD1 (5 bases). From germline, CDR1 is LNHDA and CDR2 SQIVND (reference sequence). Trimming cost V 5 bases and J 5 bases, with 12 bases left between them. The CDR3 sequence is 13 residues long. The CDR3 loop reads CASSWTGETEAFF. The CDR3 DNA reads as TGTGCCAGTAGTTGGACGGGGGAGACTGAAGCTTTCTTT. The entire variable domain, with the rest obtained from reference TRBV19 and TRBJ1-1, is as follows: DGGITQSPKYLFRKEGQNVTLSCEQNLNHDAMYWYRQDPGQGLRLIYYSQIVNDFQKGDIAEGYSVSREKKESFPLTVTSAQKNPTAFYLCASSWTGETEAFFGQGTRLTVV.

The chain uses TRBV18 and TRBJ2-7; 7 positions match TRBD1. Per the germline V gene, CDR1 is KGHSH and CDR2 is LQKENI. This CDR3 is built from 13 residues. J gave up 6 bases and V 3 bases, and 5 bases lay outside the gene matches. CDR3 DNA sequence: TGTGCCAGCTCACCCTCGTCAGGGGGCGAGCAGTACTTC. It encodes CASSPSSGGEQYF.

This chain connects TRBV5-1 to TRBJ1-2, with 9 bases lining up with TRBD1. V dropped 5 bases and J dropped 5; count of bases not matched to a gene: 10. The germline gives CDR1 SGHRS, CDR2 YFSETQ. The CDR3 is 15 amino acids. The CDR3 region has the DNA TGCGCCAGCAGAACGGGACAGGGCGGACTATATGGCTACACCTTC. Translation: CASRTGQGGLYGYTF.

V gene TRBV7-2 combines with J gene TRBJ1-2, with D possibly TRBD1 on 5 matching bases. Germline lookup yields CDR1 SGHTA and CDR2 FQGNSA. V dropped 2 bases and J dropped 8 bases, with 18 bases sitting between them. The CDR3 covers 15 residues. Written as DNA, the CDR3 is TGTGCCAGCAGCTTAAGTAGGCAGGGACTTCGAGGCTACACCTTC. The encoded protein is CASSLSRQGLRGYTF.

Only a few counts were recorded for this clone. The chain uses TRBV19 and TRBJ1-1; D perhaps matches TRBD1 (6 bases). CDR3 length equals 16 residues. Germline CDR1 and CDR2: LNHDA and SQIVND (reference sequence). The ends were cut back, 6 bases at V and 0 bases at J, with 17 bases in the middle. CDR3 sequence reads: CASSISRGTLNTEAFF. The CDR3 DNA reads as TGTGCCAGTAGCATAAGCAGGGGCACCCTGAACACTGAAGCTTTCTTT.

The CDR3 reads CASSFTGEVTGELFF. DNA of the CDR3: TGTGCCAGCAGTTTTACGGGAGAGGTAACCGGGGAGCTGTTTTTT. This chain joins TRBV28 and TRBJ2-2; D is possibly TRBD2 (6 bases). The CDR3 totals 15 residues. V dropped 3 bases and J dropped 5 bases, with 13 bases sitting between them. Germline V CDR1 and CDR2: MDHEN, SYDVKM.

The J gene is TRBJ2-2, the V gene TRBV11-2; no firm D call. Germline values: CDR1 SGHAT, CDR2 FQNNGV. V was cut by 6 bases and J by 3 bases, with 14 bases left in between. The CDR3 spans 15 residues. The CDR3 is CASSPRQADTGELFF. The CDR3 DNA follows: TGTGCCAGCAGTCCCCGGCAGGCCGACACCGGGGAGCTGTTTTTT.

V is TRBV2 and J is TRBJ1-3; D is unclear. The germline gives CDR1 SNHLY, CDR2 FYNNEI. V lost 4 bases to trimming and J lost 2 bases, with 12 bases between them. This CDR3 comprises 15 residues. In DNA form, the CDR3 reads TGTGCCAGCAGTGTTGCGGTGAGAGCTGGAAACACCATATATTTT. Its translation: CASSVAVRAGNTIYF.

The rearrangement joins TRBV7-9 to TRBJ2-1; D is possibly TRBD1 (5 bases). V dropped 1 base and J dropped 5 bases, with 12 bases sitting between them. Per the germline V gene, CDR1 is SEHNR and CDR2 is FQNEAQ (reference sequence). The CDR3 is made up of 15 amino acids. The CDR3 reads CASSLEGYGNNEQFF. CDR3 nucleotide sequence: TGTGCCAGCAGCTTAGAGGGGTACGGTAACAATGAGCAGTTCTTC.

In this sample, this clone turned up a few times. The CDR3, as DNA: TGTGCCTGTAAACTAGCGGGAGGGTACGAGCAGTACTTC. Translated, it gives CACKLAGGYEQYF. V is TRBV30 and J is TRBJ2-7; 13 nucleotides align to TRBD2. This CDR3 has 13 residues. Germline V lookup: CDR1 GTSNPN, CDR2 SVGIG (reference sequence). J was trimmed by 4 bases and V by 6 bases; bases with no gene match: 3. Variable domain in full (rest from reference TRBV30 and TRBJ2-7): SQTIHQWPATLVQPVGSPLSLECTVEGTSNPNLYWYRQAAGRGLQLLFYSVGIGQISSEVPQNLSASRPQDRQFILSSKKLLLSDSGFYLCACKLAGGYEQYFGPGTRLTVT.

This chain uses TRBV7-8 with TRBJ1-5, with a tentative D call TRBD1 (6 bases). Germline-derived CDR1 and CDR2 are SGHVS and FQNEAQ. Trimming shortened V by 2 bases and J by 7 bases, and 15 bases separated the two germline ends. The CDR3 runs to 15 residues. The CDR3 protein is CASSLTTGRGQPQHF. DNA of the CDR3: TGTGCCAGCAGCTTAACCACAGGGCGCGGGCAGCCCCAGCATTTT.